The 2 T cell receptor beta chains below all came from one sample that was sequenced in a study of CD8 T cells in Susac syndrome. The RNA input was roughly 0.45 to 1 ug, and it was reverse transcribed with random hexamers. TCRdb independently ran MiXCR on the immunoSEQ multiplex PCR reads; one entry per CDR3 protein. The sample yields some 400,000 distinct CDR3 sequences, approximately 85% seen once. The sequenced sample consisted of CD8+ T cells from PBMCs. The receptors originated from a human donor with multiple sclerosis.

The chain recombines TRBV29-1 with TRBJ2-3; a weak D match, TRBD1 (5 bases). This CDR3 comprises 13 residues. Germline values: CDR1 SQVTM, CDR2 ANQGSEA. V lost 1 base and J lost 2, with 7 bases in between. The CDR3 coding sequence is TGCAGCGTTGAAGGCAGGGACACAGATACGCAGTATTTT. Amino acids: CSVEGRDTDTQYF.

The CDR3 DNA follows: TGCGCCAGCAGTGTGGCTCGACAGGGTTACACCGGGGAGCTGTTTTTT. Protein: CASSVARQGYTGELFF. The rearrangement joins TRBV10-1 to TRBJ2-2; TRBD1 agrees at 7 bases. Germline V CDR1 and CDR2: WNHNN, SYGVQD (reference sequence). The CDR3 runs 16 residues. The trim removed 4 bases at V and 3 bases at J, leaving 8 bases unmatched.